Each of the 16 T cell receptor beta chains below was sequenced from the same sample in a study of T-cell reconstitution after alpha-beta-depleted transplantation in children. This sample's TCRbeta library carried unique molecular identifier barcodes. TCRdb re-called the PCR reads with MiXCR, one entry per CDR3 protein. The sample records just over 350,000 distinct CDR3 sequences, approximately 12% being singletons. Sample: PBMCs, taken from the stem cell graft. Source of these receptors: a human donor who donated a stem cell graft to a child with Fanconi anemia.

This clonotype was observed a few times. This chain connects TRBV12-3 or TRBV12-4 to TRBJ1-6, with D perhaps TRBD1 (5 bases). CDR3 length: 18 amino acids. Trimming removed 3 bases from V and 4 bases from J, with 19 bases in between. For the CDR3, the DNA is TGTGCCAGCAGTTTGGGTGTCGGTGGGGGAACTTATAATTCACCCCTCCACTTT. This sequence encodes CASSLGVGGGTYNSPLHF.

The rearrangement uses TRBV7-6 and TRBJ2-2; TRBD2 might be the D (6 bases). Trimming cost V 3 bases and J 6 bases, with 11 bases left between them. The germline CDR1 and CDR2 sequences are SGHVS and FNYEAQ. The CDR3 sequence is 14 residues long. The CDR3 region is CASSFGGRSGELFF. The CDR3 coding sequence is TGTGCCAGCAGCTTCGGGGGACGTTCCGGGGAGCTGTTTTTT.

This clonotype was recorded at least ten times. This rearrangement joins TRBV6-5 to TRBJ2-5; D not certain. Trimming pared 5 bases from V and 2 bases from J, leaving 12 bases between. The germline V gene has CDR1 MNHEY and CDR2 SVGAGI. The CDR3 spans 14 residues. The CDR3 spells CASSIRTGQETQYF. The CDR3 nucleotides are TGTGCCAGCAGTATACGGACCGGACAAGAGACCCAGTACTTC.

The rearrangement links TRBV7-9 to TRBJ1-2; possible D gene TRBD1, 5 bases. CDR3 length: 13 amino acids. Germline V CDR1 and CDR2: SEHNR, FQNEAQ (reference sequence). Trimming cost V 5 bases and J 4 bases, with 11 bases left between them. The CDR3 DNA follows: TGTGCCAGCAGCCCCCGACAGCTCTATGGCTACACCTTC. This translates into CASSPRQLYGYTF.

The chain is built from TRBV5-1 and TRBJ2-7; D assignment may be TRBD1 or TRBD2 (5 bases each). V lost 2 bases, J lost 3 bases, and 15 bases lay in between. The CDR3 runs 15 residues. The germline V gene has CDR1 SGHRS and CDR2 YFSETQ. Written as DNA, the CDR3 is TGCGCCAGCAGCTTCGAGGGGATTAACTACTACGAGCAGTACTTC. Translation gives CASSFEGINYYEQYF.

The chain couples TRBV7-2 to TRBJ2-1; D gene uncertain. With 1 base removed from V and 7 bases from J, the gap between germline ends came to 17 bases. The germline V gene has CDR1 SGHTA and CDR2 FQGNSA. This CDR3 has 16 amino acids. The CDR3 sequence is CASSLERLDEWNEQFF. The CDR3 DNA reads as TGTGCCAGCAGCTTAGAGAGATTAGATGAATGGAATGAGCAGTTCTTC.

This clonotype occurred many times. The chain recombines TRBV12-3 or TRBV12-4 with TRBJ2-3; 7 nucleotides match TRBD1. V lost 5 bases and J lost 4; bases outside the gene matches: 6. CDR3 length: 14 residues. CDR3 loop: CASSRQGGADTQYF. The CDR3 DNA follows: TGTGCCAGCAGTAGACAGGGTGGTGCAGATACGCAGTATTTT.

This clonotype has only a few counts. The CDR3 DNA follows: TGTGCCAGCAGATCTACAGGGGGCTATGGCTACACCTTC. This encodes CASRSTGGYGYTF. The gene calls are TRBV12-3 or TRBV12-4 and TRBJ1-2; 8 nucleotides align to TRBD1. V dropped 6 bases and J dropped 4; count of bases not matched to a gene: 4. This CDR3 has 13 amino acids.

The chain combines TRBV29-1 with TRBJ2-7; 13 bases fit TRBD2. Per germline, CDR1 SQVTM and CDR2 ANQGSEA. CDR3 length equals 16 residues. V trimming: 4 bases; J trimming: 2 bases; junction bases outside the gene matches: 8. CDR3 nucleotides: TGCAGCGTTGGAGGGCTAACTAGCGGGGGGGCCTACGAGCAGTACTTC. Translation gives CSVGGLTSGGAYEQYF.

Comment on this clonotype: Since a much larger clone is just one base distant, this may be a read error. This chain connects TRBV5-1 to TRBJ2-7, with D perhaps TRBD1 (6 bases). The CDR3 extends over 15 amino acids. The germline gives CDR1 SGHRS, CDR2 YFSETQ. The V gene lost 5 bases and the J gene lost 0 bases, with 15 bases spanning the gap. CDR3 sequence: CASRLRGSSSYEQYF. The CDR3 DNA is TGCGCCAGCAGACTAAGGGGGTCCAGCTCCTACGAGCAGTACTTC.

The CDR3 region has the DNA TGTGCCAGCAGCTCGCGGGACAGTTCCGGGGAGCTGTTTTTT. It is translated as CASSSRDSSGELFF. The V gene is TRBV5-4, the J gene TRBJ2-2, with TRBD1 as a possible D gene (7 bases). This CDR3 has 14 residues. The germline V and J ends were trimmed by 3 bases and 6 bases, with 12 bases remaining between them. CDR1 and CDR2 (germline): SGHNT, YYREEE (reference sequence).

The table lists this clonotype with a few counts. The chain links TRBV5-8 to TRBJ1-5; D remains ambiguous. CDR3 length equals 16 residues. V was cut by 0 bases and J by 5 bases, with 15 bases left in between. Germline assignment: CDR1 SGHTS and CDR2 YDEGEE. The CDR3 region has the DNA TGTGCCAGCAGCTTGGGGACTCGCCCTGGGGATCAGCCCCAGCATTTT. It codes for CASSLGTRPGDQPQHF.

The chain couples TRBV5-5 to TRBJ2-5; maybe TRBD1 (6 bases). The germline V and J ends were trimmed by 0 bases and 2 bases, with 11 bases remaining between them. The CDR3 contains 15 residues. The germline V gene has CDR1 SGHKS and CDR2 YYEKEE (reference sequence). DNA of the CDR3: TGTGCCAGCAGCTTGGAGACAGGACTTCAAGAGACCCAGTACTTC. Amino acid sequence: CASSLETGLQETQYF. The variable domain in full, completed from reference TRBV5-5 and TRBJ2-5, reads DAGVTQSPTHLIKTRGQQVTLRCSPISGHKSVSWYQQVLGQGPQFIFQYYEKEERGRGNFPDRFSARQFPNYSSELNVNALLLGDSALYLCASSLETGLQETQYFGPGTRLLVL.

This clonotype occurred many times. In DNA, the CDR3 is TGCAGTGCAAACCGGGAGACCCAGTACTTC. Residues: CSANRETQYF. The chain is built from TRBV20-1 and TRBJ2-5; D unresolved. V was cut by 6 bases and J by 5 bases, with 7 bases left in between. Germline V CDR1 and CDR2: DFQATT, SNEGSKA (reference sequence). There are 10 residues in the CDR3.

This clonotype was observed a single time. This chain uses TRBV2 with TRBJ2-5, with D possibly TRBD2 on 6 matching bases. This CDR3 has 14 residues. Trimming took off 6 bases at V and 5 bases at J, with 16 bases between the two ends. Looked up from germline, CDR1 is SNHLY and CDR2 is FYNNEI. In nucleotides, the CDR3 is TGTGCCAGCAGGTGGGACTCCCCTAGGGAGACCCAGTACTTC. Encoded protein: CASRWDSPRETQYF.

This clonotype showed up many times. The chain is built from TRBV12-3 or TRBV12-4 and TRBJ2-4; 8 bases agree with TRBD2. The CDR3 spans 14 residues. Unmatched junction bases numbered 10, after V lost 6 bases and J lost 9 bases. The CDR3, as DNA: TGTGCCAGCAGCCTAGCGGGTAGGGATGGCATTCAGTACTTC. Protein product: CASSLAGRDGIQYF.